A single TCR beta chain is shown here with its context. Its antigen is not yet known. One base away there is no much larger clone; base qualities are not given. Libraries were made using the immunoSEQ multiplex PCR assay. The table comes from immuneACCESS by way of TCRdb, which keeps in-frame sequences with V and J called. Part of the clones is missing from these tables; in studies checked, under half for an unresolved V gene and the rest for unknown reasons. Within this sample are about 110,000 clones, with 75% to 95% of them counted one time only. The ten largest clonotypes hold 1.6% of the sample. This entry is derived from a study of T cell changes during pregnancy in multiple sclerosis (dated by TCRdb to between 2018 and 2021). Study-wide context: In women with multiple sclerosis, the researchers looked at how the T cell repertoire shifted as pregnancy progressed.

Inclusive of the bounding cysteine and phenylalanine, the CDR3 is 12 residues long. The retained sequence is limited to the CDR3, 36 bases, with the frame set at the first base. Per the germline V gene, MNHEY is the CDR1 and SVGAGI is the CDR2. V is pared back by 2 bases and J by 9 bases, with 8 bases lying between the germline termini. The source was peripheral blood, collected before pregnancy. The source is a female donor with multiple sclerosis, enrolled in a pregnancy study. In this chain, TRBV6-5 is recombined with TRBJ2-1; TRBD1 might be the D gene, on 5 matching bases. Here is the DNA: TGTGCCAGCAGTTACGGGGCAGGTGAGCAGTTCTTC. The resulting protein is CASSYGAGEQFF.